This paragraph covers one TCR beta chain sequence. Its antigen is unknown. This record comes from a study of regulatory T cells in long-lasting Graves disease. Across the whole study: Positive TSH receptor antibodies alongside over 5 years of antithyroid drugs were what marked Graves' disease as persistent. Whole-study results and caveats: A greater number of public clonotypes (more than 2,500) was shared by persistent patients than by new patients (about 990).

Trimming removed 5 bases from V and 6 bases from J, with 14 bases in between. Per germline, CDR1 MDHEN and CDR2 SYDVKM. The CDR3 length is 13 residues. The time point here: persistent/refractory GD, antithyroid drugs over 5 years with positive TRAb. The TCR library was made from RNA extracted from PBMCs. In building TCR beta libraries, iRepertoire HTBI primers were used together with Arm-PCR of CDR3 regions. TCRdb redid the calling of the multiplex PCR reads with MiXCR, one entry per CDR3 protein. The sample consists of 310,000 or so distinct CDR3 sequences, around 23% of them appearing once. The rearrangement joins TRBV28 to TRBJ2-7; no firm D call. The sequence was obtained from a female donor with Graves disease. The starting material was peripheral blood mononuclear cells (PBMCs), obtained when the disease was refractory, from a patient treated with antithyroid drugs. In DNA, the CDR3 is TGTGCCAGCAGTCCCCTTAGGTTGGGCGAGCAGTACTTC. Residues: CASSPLRLGEQYF.